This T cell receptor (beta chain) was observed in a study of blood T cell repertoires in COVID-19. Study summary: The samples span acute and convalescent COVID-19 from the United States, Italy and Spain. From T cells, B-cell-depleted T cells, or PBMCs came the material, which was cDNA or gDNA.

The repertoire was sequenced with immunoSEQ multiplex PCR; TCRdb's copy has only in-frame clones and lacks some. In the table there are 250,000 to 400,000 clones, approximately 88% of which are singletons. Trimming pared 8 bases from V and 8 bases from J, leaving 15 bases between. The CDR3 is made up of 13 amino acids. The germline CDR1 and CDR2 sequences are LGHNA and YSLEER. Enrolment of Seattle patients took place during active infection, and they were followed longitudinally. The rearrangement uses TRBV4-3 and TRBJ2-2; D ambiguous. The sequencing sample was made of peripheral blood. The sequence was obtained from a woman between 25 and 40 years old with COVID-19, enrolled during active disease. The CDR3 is CASQTDSRGELFF. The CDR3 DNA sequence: TGCGCCAGCCAGACTGATTCCCGGGGGGAGCTGTTTTTT.